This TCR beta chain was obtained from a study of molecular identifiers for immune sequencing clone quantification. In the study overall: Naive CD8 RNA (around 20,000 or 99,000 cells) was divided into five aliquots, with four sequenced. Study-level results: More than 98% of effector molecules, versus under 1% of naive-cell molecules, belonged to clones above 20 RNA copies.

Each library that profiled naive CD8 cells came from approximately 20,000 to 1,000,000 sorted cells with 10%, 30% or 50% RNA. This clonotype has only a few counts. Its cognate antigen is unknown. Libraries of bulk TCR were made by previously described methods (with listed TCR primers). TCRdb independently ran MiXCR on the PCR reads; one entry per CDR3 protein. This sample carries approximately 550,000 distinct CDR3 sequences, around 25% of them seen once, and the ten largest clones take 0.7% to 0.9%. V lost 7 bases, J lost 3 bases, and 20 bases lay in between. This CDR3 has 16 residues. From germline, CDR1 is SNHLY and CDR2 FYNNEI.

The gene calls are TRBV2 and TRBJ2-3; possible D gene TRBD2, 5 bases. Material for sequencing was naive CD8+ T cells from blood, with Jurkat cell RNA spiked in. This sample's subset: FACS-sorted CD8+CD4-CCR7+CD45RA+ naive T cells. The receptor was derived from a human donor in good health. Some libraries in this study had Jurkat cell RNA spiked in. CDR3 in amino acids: CASIRGSFEPTDTQYF. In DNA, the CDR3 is TGTGCCAGCATCCGGGGTTCTTTTGAACCGACAGATACGCAGTATTTT.